The sequence of this T cell receptor (beta chain) was determined in a study of technical replicates of blood from a handful of donors. The CDR3 contains 14 residues. V shed 4 bases and J shed 5 bases, with 15 bases lying between them. Germline V CDR1 and CDR2: SQVTM, ANQGSEA. Assay used: immunoSEQ multiplex PCR; TCRdb lists only in-frame clones, some missing. The sample lists some 79,000 clones, approximately 94% seen once, with under 0.3% in the top ten. The sequence came from a human donor in good health. The sequenced sample was T cells isolated from PBMCs. This chain connects TRBV29-1 to TRBJ1-5; D is perhaps TRBD1 (6 bases). The CDR3 loop is CSVGGDRPDQPQHF. The CDR3 DNA is TGCAGCGTTGGAGGTGACAGGCCTGATCAGCCCCAGCATTTT.